The 8 T cell receptor beta chains reported below all come from one sample, sequenced in a study of shared clonotypes between healthy human individuals. TCRdb's copy holds only in-frame clones and misses some; the assay was immunoSEQ multiplex PCR. Of about a million clones detected, approximately 72% appear once; the ten largest clones hold roughly 1.4%. The specimen sequenced was memory CD4+ T cells sorted from blood. As for subset: CD45RA-negative fraction. All receptors come from a man aged 18 to 30 in good health.

The chain recombines TRBV21-1 with TRBJ1-3; the DNA was not compared with TRBD1, the D call given in the table. TRBV21-1 is a documented pseudogene. This CDR3 comprises 17 residues. CDR3 protein: CASSNKRQGASGNTIYF. The DNA of the CDR3 is TGTGCCAGCAGCAACAAACGACAGGGCGCCTCTGGAAACACCATATATTTT.

The rearrangement joins TRBV25-1 to TRBJ2-2; 9 bases line up with TRBD1. The CDR3 has 16 residues. Germline CDR1 MGHDK, CDR2 SYGVNS. V lost 4 bases and J lost 5; bases outside the gene matches: 8. The CDR3 DNA sequence: TGTGCCAGCAGTGGGTTACAGGGGGCAGGGACCGGGGAGCTGTTTTTT. This encodes CASSGLQGAGTGELFF.

The rearrangement uses TRBV7-6 and TRBJ2-3, with TRBD1 identical over 8 bases. V gave up 5 bases and J gave up 6 bases; unmatched junction bases: 10. Germline CDR1 SGHVS, CDR2 FNYEAQ. CDR3 length equals 15 residues. CDR3 sequence reads: CASSERQGWLDTQYF. CDR3 DNA sequence: TGTGCCAGCAGCGAGCGACAGGGGTGGTTGGATACGCAGTATTTT.

Remarks on this clone: Other DNA sequences within the sample encode an identical CDR3. This sequence joins TRBV5-6 and TRBJ1-1; D might be TRBD1 (5 bases). Germline lookup yields CDR1 SGHDT and CDR2 YYEEEE. V shed 3 bases and J shed 0 bases, with 9 bases lying between them. The CDR3 length is 14 residues. CDR3 bases: TGTGCCAGCAGCTGGTGGGGGATGAACACTGAAGCTTTCTTT. The encoded protein is CASSWWGMNTEAFF.

At least ten counts were recorded for this clone. The genes are TRBV5-4 and TRBJ1-2; D is unresolved. The CDR3 consists of 14 residues. V lost 6 bases and J lost 0, with 12 bases in between. The germline gives CDR1 SGHNT, CDR2 YYREEE (reference sequence). The CDR3 loop is CASTAGSTNYGYTF. CDR3 DNA: TGTGCCAGCACTGCCGGCAGCACTAACTATGGCTACACCTTC.

The chain employs TRBV28 and TRBJ1-2, with a possible D match to TRBD1 (6 bases). CDR3 length equals 14 residues. Germline loops: CDR1 MDHEN, CDR2 SYDVKM. The V and J ends lost 6 bases and 4 bases respectively, with 15 bases between them. DNA of the CDR3: TGTGCCAGCAGGGAACAGGGTTCTCTCTATGGCTACACCTTC. This gives the protein CASREQGSLYGYTF.

V and J are TRBV9 and TRBJ2-3, with 8 bases aligning to TRBD1. The CDR3 is 17 amino acids. V dropped 3 bases and J dropped 4; count of bases not matched to a gene: 13. Per the germline V gene, CDR1 is SGDLS and CDR2 is YYNGEE. The CDR3 loop reads CASSAKPRTGSADTQYF. In DNA, the CDR3 is TGTGCCAGCAGCGCCAAGCCCCGGACAGGGAGCGCAGATACGCAGTATTTT.

Only one count was recorded for this clone. The rearrangement uses TRBV15 and TRBJ1-6; D not certain. The germline V and J ends were trimmed by 1 base and 7 bases, with 5 bases remaining between them. The CDR3 contains 13 residues. Germline V gives CDR1 LNHNV, CDR2 YYDKDF (reference sequence). As DNA, the CDR3 is TGTGCCACCAGCAGAGCAAGCAATTCACCCCTCCACTTT. Its protein is CATSRASNSPLHF. The full variable domain, rest sourced from reference TRBV15 and TRBJ1-6, is DAMVIQNPRYQVTQFGKPVTLSCSQTLNHNVMYWYQQKSSQAPKLLFHYYDKDFNNEADTPDNFQSRRPNTSFCFLDIRSPGLGDTAMYLCATSRASNSPLHFGNGTRLTVT.